This is a list of T cell receptor beta chains from one sample in a study of blood T cell repertoires in COVID-19. This table comes from immunoSEQ multiplex PCR, and its TCRdb copy is limited to in-frame clones, with some not included. Of 150,000 to 200,000 clones in the sample, about 82% are singletons; the top ten hold around 9%. Sequences were obtained from PBMCs or T cells enriched from blood (not recorded which). These receptors were collected from a woman in her twenties or thirties who had recovered from COVID-19. CDR3s include the opening cysteine and the closing phenylalanine or tryptophan. D genes are given only for firm matches. Some rows mark clone size as missing; the rest say once, few, many or name a class of expanded clone.

v_call	d_call	j_call	clone_size	cdr3_aa	cdr3_nt
TRBV7-2	TRBD2	TRBJ2-5	NA	CASSSRLAGVFGETQYF	TGTGCCAGCAGCTCACGACTAGCGGGAGTATTCGGGGAGACCCAGTACTTC
TRBV28	NA	TRBJ1-2	NA	CASSRLPNYRDGYTF	TGTGCCAGCAGCCGACTACCGAACTACAGGGATGGCTACACCTTC
TRBV5-6	NA	TRBJ1-6	NA	CASSYQGYNSPLHF	TGTGCCAGCAGTTATCAGGGGTATAATTCACCCCTCCACTTT
TRBV25-1	TRBD1	TRBJ1-1	few	CASSDGTGGIEAFF	TGTGCCAGCAGTGACGGGACAGGGGGCATTGAAGCTTTCTTT
TRBV5-1	TRBD2	TRBJ2-7	once	CASSFRSSAGRAGEQYF	TGCGCCAGCAGCTTTCGGAGCTCGGCCGGGAGGGCCGGGGAGCAGTACTTC
TRBV6-5	NA	TRBJ1-3	NA	CASSSLSGNTIYF	TGTGCCAGCAGTTCCCTCTCTGGAAACACCATATATTTT
TRBV11-3	NA	TRBJ2-1	NA	CASSLGPGTEQFF	TGTGCCAGCAGCTTAGGTCCGGGAACTGAGCAGTTCTTC
TRBV2	NA	TRBJ1-1	NA	CAGRGSNTEAFF	TGTGCCGGGAGAGGGAGTAACACTGAAGCTTTCTTT
TRBV27	TRBD2	TRBJ2-3	NA	CASRQPGLAGKDTQYF	TGTGCCAGCAGACAACCGGGACTAGCGGGTAAAGATACGCAGTATTTT
TRBV28	NA	TRBJ1-2	once	CASSSRRQIIYYGYTF	TGTGCCAGCAGTTCCAGGAGACAGATCATTTACTATGGCTACACCTTC
TRBV6-5	TRBD1	TRBJ1-2	NA	CASTRDRTWNYGYTF	TGTGCCAGCACCAGGGACAGGACGTGGAACTATGGCTACACCTTC
TRBV9	NA	TRBJ2-1	NA	CASSVIVNEQFF	TGTGCCAGCAGCGTAATAGTAAATGAGCAGTTCTTC
TRBV6-6	TRBD1	TRBJ1-4	NA	CASRDTGGRGEKLFF	TGTGCCAGCAGAGATACAGGGGGCCGGGGTGAAAAACTGTTTTTT
TRBV28	TRBD1	TRBJ1-1	NA	CASSLKQGDAFF	TGTGCCAGCAGTTTAAAACAGGGGGACGCTTTCTTT
TRBV19	NA	TRBJ1-3	NA	CASSNFDKVAGNTIYF	TGTGCCAGTAGCAACTTCGACAAGGTAGCTGGAAACACCATATATTTT
TRBV28	TRBD2	TRBJ2-7	once	CASRVRGTRLLGTVYEQYF	TGTGCCAGCAGGGTGCGGGGGACGAGACTCCTCGGGACCGTCTACGAGCAGTACTTC
TRBV9	TRBD2	TRBJ2-1	NA	CASSVWGYSGTEQFF	TGTGCCAGCAGCGTATGGGGGTATAGCGGGACTGAGCAGTTCTTC
TRBV25-1	NA	TRBJ2-3	NA	CASSGTYPGKEADTQYF	TGTGCCAGCAGCGGAACTTACCCGGGGAAGGAGGCAGATACGCAGTATTTT
TRBV28	NA	TRBJ1-2	NA	CASKPTGNYGYTF	TGTGCCAGCAAGCCCACAGGGAACTATGGCTACACCTTC
TRBV28	TRBD2	TRBJ2-1	few	CASSLWTSGRANEQFF	TGTGCCAGCAGTTTATGGACTAGCGGGAGGGCCAATGAGCAGTTCTTC
TRBV5-1	NA	TRBJ2-7	NA	CASRSSHRVGGYEQYF	TGCGCCAGCCGGTCCTCTCACAGGGTTGGGGGCTACGAGCAGTACTTC
TRBV6-4	TRBD1	TRBJ1-2	NA	CASSGHGTGANGGYTF	TGTGCCAGCAGTGGCCATGGGACAGGGGCGAATGGTGGCTACACCTTC
TRBV10-3	TRBD1	TRBJ2-2	once	CAISERTGGNTGELFF	TGTGCCATCAGTGAACGGACAGGGGGGAACACCGGGGAGCTGTTTTTT
TRBV18	NA	TRBJ1-1	NA	CASSPANTEAFF	TGTGCCAGCTCACCGGCGAACACTGAAGCTTTCTTT
TRBV6-5	TRBD1	TRBJ2-1	few	CASTTETGDAEQFF	TGTGCCAGCACAACAGAGACAGGGGACGCGGAGCAGTTCTTC
TRBV29-1	NA	TRBJ1-1	NA	CSVERAGDKGAFF	TGCAGCGTTGAAAGGGCAGGGGATAAGGGAGCTTTCTTT
TRBV3-1/TRBV3-2	NA	TRBJ2-1	NA	CASSHGQNNEQFF	TGTGCCAGCAGCCACGGACAGAACAATGAGCAGTTCTTC
TRBV19	NA	TRBJ2-2	once	CASRRLEAGELFF	TGTGCCAGTAGGCGCCTAGAAGCCGGGGAGCTGTTTTTT
TRBV27	NA	TRBJ2-1	NA	CASSKPTSINEQFF	TGTGCCAGCAGTAAGCCGACAAGCATCAATGAGCAGTTCTTC
TRBV9	TRBD2	TRBJ2-7	NA	CASSVGRERSYEQYF	TGTGCCAGCAGCGTAGGGCGGGAGCGCTCCTACGAGCAGTACTTC
TRBV5-5	NA	TRBJ1-1	NA	CASSSQGMAVTEAFF	TGTGCCAGCAGCTCACAGGGTATGGCGGTCACTGAAGCTTTCTTT
TRBV5-1	NA	TRBJ2-5	NA	CASSPLGGGETQYF	TGCGCCAGCAGCCCTCTGGGAGGAGGAGAGACCCAGTACTTC
TRBV18	TRBD2	TRBJ2-1	NA	CASSPGSSGSGEQFF	TGTGCCAGCTCACCAGGGTCTAGCGGGAGTGGTGAGCAGTTCTTC
TRBV9	NA	TRBJ2-5	NA	CASSVAAGETQYF	TGTGCCAGCAGCGTAGCCGCAGGAGAGACCCAGTACTTC
TRBV6-4	NA	TRBJ2-3	NA	CASSPGDTQYF	TGTGCCAGCAGTCCAGGAGATACGCAGTATTTT
TRBV28	NA	TRBJ1-1	once	CATLQGTNTEAFF	TGTGCCACCCTACAGGGCACGAACACTGAAGCTTTCTTT
TRBV28	NA	TRBJ2-7	NA	CASREDEQYF	TGTGCCAGCAGGGAGGACGAGCAGTACTTC
TRBV11-2	NA	TRBJ2-7	NA	CASSLGGQTYEQYF	TGTGCCAGCAGCTTAGGTGGACAGACCTACGAGCAGTACTTC
TRBV5-4	TRBD1	TRBJ1-2	NA	CASSLMAGGPRNYGYTF	TGTGCCAGCAGCTTGATGGCAGGGGGGCCGCGTAACTATGGCTACACCTTC
TRBV28	NA	TRBJ2-2	NA	CASSLSGLNGELFF	TGTGCCAGCAGTTTATCAGGGTTGAACGGGGAGCTGTTTTTT
TRBV5-4	TRBD2	TRBJ2-7	NA	CASSIGLAGKYEQYF	TGTGCCAGCAGCATAGGCCTAGCGGGAAAGTACGAGCAGTACTTC
TRBV2	TRBD1	TRBJ1-3	once	CASSARQGVRNTIYF	TGTGCCAGCAGTGCCCGACAGGGGGTGAGAAACACCATATATTTT
TRBV7-9	TRBD1	TRBJ1-1	few	CASSPLDRGRKGTEAFF	TGTGCCAGCAGCCCACTGGACAGGGGGCGCAAAGGCACTGAAGCTTTCTTT
TRBV7-2	NA	TRBJ1-4	NA	CASSLDGYNEKLFF	TGTGCCAGCAGCTTAGACGGGTATAATGAAAAACTGTTTTTT
TRBV21-1	NA	TRBJ2-4	NA	CASSFRGGSILAKNIQYF	TGTGCCAGCAGCTTTAGGGGCGGCAGTATCCTAGCCAAAAACATTCAGTACTTC
TRBV28	NA	TRBJ2-1	NA	CASSSFGSGNDNEQFF	TGTGCCAGCAGTTCTTTTGGTAGCGGCAACGACAATGAGCAGTTCTTC
TRBV28	TRBD2	TRBJ2-1	NA	CASSPSGSAYNEQFF	TGTGCCAGCAGCCCTAGCGGGAGTGCTTACAATGAGCAGTTCTTC
TRBV7-5	NA	TRBJ2-1	NA	CASSPPTSSGLSYNEQFF	TGTGCCAGCTCGCCACCGACTAGTTCAGGTCTGAGCTACAATGAGCAGTTCTTC
TRBV5-1	NA	TRBJ2-3	NA	CASSLGAVADTQYF	TGCGCCAGCAGCTTGGGGGCTGTGGCGGATACGCAGTATTTT
TRBV7-9	TRBD1	TRBJ1-6	once	CASSQLRDREYF	TGTGCCAGCAGTCAACTCCGGGACAGGGAATACTTT
TRBV6-1	NA	TRBJ1-3	NA	CASWGPRSSGNTIYF	TGTGCCAGCTGGGGGCCTCGGAGCTCTGGAAACACCATATATTTT
TRBV2	TRBD2	TRBJ2-1	NA	CASSAQREGGGEQFF	TGTGCCAGCAGTGCACAGCGGGAGGGGGGCGGTGAGCAGTTCTTC
TRBV7-2	TRBD1	TRBJ1-5	NA	CASSRDRGLTQPQHF	TGTGCCAGCAGCCGGGACAGGGGGCTCACTCAGCCCCAGCATTTT
TRBV5-4	TRBD1	TRBJ2-7	NA	CASSLAGGQGKHEQYF	TGTGCCAGCAGCTTGGCCGGGGGACAGGGCAAACACGAGCAGTACTTC